A selection of T cell receptor beta chains follows, all from one sample in a study of T cells after yellow fever vaccination. Each CDR3 protein is one row after TCRdb ran MiXCR on the 5' RACE reads. The sample has a few hundred thousand distinct CDR3 sequences, 8% to 9.5% seen once. The starting material was PBMCs, obtained about 49 days after the first yellow fever vaccination. These TCRs come from a young man who received the YFV17D yellow fever vaccine. CDR3s include the opening cysteine and the closing phenylalanine or tryptophan. Fields, in order: D gene, V gene, clone size, CDR3 length, J gene, CDR3 protein, CDR3 DNA. A D gene is named only where the DNA matches it firmly. The size entry is marked missing in some rows and otherwise reads once, few, many or a size class.

d_gene: TRBD2
v_gene: TRBV11-2
abundance: few
len: 14
j_gene: TRBJ2-3
CDR3aa: CASSSGGLRDTQYF
CDR3nt: TGTGCCAGCAGTTCGGGGGGTTTACGGGATACGCAGTATTTT

d_gene: -
v_gene: TRBV30
abundance: few
len: 14
j_gene: TRBJ2-4
CDR3aa: CAWILPGAKNIQYF
CDR3nt: TGTGCCTGGATCCTACCGGGAGCCAAAAACATTCAGTACTTC

d_gene: TRBD1
v_gene: TRBV5-1
abundance: few
len: 15
j_gene: TRBJ2-3
CDR3aa: CASSLGGLQGDTQYF
CDR3nt: TGCGCCAGCAGCTTAGGGGGCCTACAAGGAGATACGCAGTATTTT

d_gene: -
v_gene: TRBV4-2
abundance: few
len: 13
j_gene: TRBJ2-7
CDR3aa: CASSQDPGGEQYF
CDR3nt: TGTGCCAGCAGCCAAGATCCGGGCGGGGAGCAGTACTTC

d_gene: -
v_gene: TRBV7-2
abundance: -
len: 13
j_gene: TRBJ1-1
CDR3aa: CASSLPQNTEAFF
CDR3nt: TGTGCCAGCAGCCTACCTCAGAACACTGAAGCTTTCTTT

d_gene: -
v_gene: TRBV20-1
abundance: -
len: 13
j_gene: TRBJ2-1
CDR3aa: CSARDSPYNEQFF
CDR3nt: TGCAGTGCTAGAGACTCCCCCTACAATGAGCAGTTCTTC

d_gene: -
v_gene: TRBV12-3/TRBV12-4
abundance: -
len: 15
j_gene: TRBJ2-5
CDR3aa: CASSRGDSKQETQYF
CDR3nt: TGTGCCAGCAGTCGGGGAGACAGCAAGCAAGAGACCCAGTACTTC

d_gene: -
v_gene: TRBV10-2
abundance: few
len: 14
j_gene: TRBJ1-3
CDR3aa: CASKGTGLGNTIYF
CDR3nt: TGCGCCAGCAAGGGAACAGGACTTGGAAACACCATATATTTT

d_gene: TRBD2
v_gene: TRBV3-1
abundance: -
len: 14
j_gene: TRBJ2-3
CDR3aa: CASRRGVNTDTQYF
CDR3nt: TGTGCCAGCAGGCGGGGGGTTAACACAGATACGCAGTATTTT

d_gene: TRBD1
v_gene: TRBV27
abundance: -
len: 14
j_gene: TRBJ1-5
CDR3aa: CASSLRTGNQPQHF
CDR3nt: TGTGCCAGCAGTCTAAGGACAGGGAATCAGCCCCAGCATTTT

d_gene: TRBD2
v_gene: TRBV19
abundance: few
len: 18
j_gene: TRBJ2-2
CDR3aa: CASTKGLAGGRVTGELFF
CDR3nt: TGTGCCAGTACCAAGGGGCTAGCGGGGGGGCGTGTCACCGGGGAGCTGTTTTTT

d_gene: TRBD1
v_gene: TRBV3-1
abundance: few
len: 18
j_gene: TRBJ1-1
CDR3aa: CASSQDRGTGAFGTEAFF
CDR3nt: TGTGCCAGCAGCCAAGATCGGGGGACAGGGGCCTTCGGCACTGAAGCTTTCTTT

d_gene: -
v_gene: TRBV15
abundance: few
len: 15
j_gene: TRBJ2-2
CDR3aa: CATSRDLNRAGELFF
CDR3nt: TGTGCCACCAGCAGAGATCTCAACAGGGCCGGGGAGCTGTTTTTT

d_gene: -
v_gene: TRBV11-2
abundance: few
len: 16
j_gene: TRBJ2-3
CDR3aa: CASSLVGGLSTDTQYF
CDR3nt: TGTGCCAGCAGCTTAGTCGGGGGCCTTAGCACAGATACGCAGTATTTT

d_gene: TRBD1
v_gene: TRBV19
abundance: few
len: 15
j_gene: TRBJ1-2
CDR3aa: CASSTRQGIVLGYTF
CDR3nt: TGTGCCAGTAGTACCCGACAGGGGATCGTTCTCGGCTACACCTTC

d_gene: TRBD2
v_gene: TRBV20-1
abundance: -
len: 14
j_gene: TRBJ2-1
CDR3aa: CSADPGLAHNEQFF
CDR3nt: TGCAGTGCTGACCCGGGACTAGCCCACAATGAGCAGTTCTTC

d_gene: -
v_gene: TRBV11-3
abundance: few
len: 13
j_gene: TRBJ2-2
CDR3aa: CASSFELVGELFF
CDR3nt: TGTGCCAGCAGCTTCGAGCTTGTCGGGGAGCTGTTTTTT

d_gene: -
v_gene: TRBV11-1
abundance: many
len: 17
j_gene: TRBJ2-1
CDR3aa: CASSLSPSAALYNEQFF
CDR3nt: TGTGCCAGCAGCTTATCACCATCCGCGGCTTTATACAATGAGCAGTTCTTC

d_gene: -
v_gene: TRBV4-1
abundance: few
len: 16
j_gene: TRBJ2-2
CDR3aa: CASSQDTEGNTGELFF
CDR3nt: TGCGCCAGCAGCCAAGATACGGAAGGGAACACCGGGGAGCTGTTTTTT

d_gene: -
v_gene: TRBV27
abundance: many
len: 14
j_gene: TRBJ2-5
CDR3aa: CASSFEPPWETQYF
CDR3nt: TGTGCCAGCAGTTTTGAGCCCCCCTGGGAGACCCAGTACTTC

d_gene: -
v_gene: TRBV7-2
abundance: -
len: 15
j_gene: TRBJ2-3
CDR3aa: CASSLVRTYTDTQYF
CDR3nt: TGTGCCAGCAGCTTAGTCCGCACGTACACAGATACGCAGTATTTT

d_gene: TRBD1
v_gene: TRBV3-1
abundance: -
len: 18
j_gene: TRBJ2-6
CDR3aa: CASTNRGFPNSGANVLTF
CDR3nt: TGTGCCAGCACCAACAGGGGTTTTCCCAACTCTGGGGCCAACGTCCTGACTTTC

d_gene: TRBD1
v_gene: TRBV6-2/TRBV6-3
abundance: -
len: 14
j_gene: TRBJ1-6
CDR3aa: CASNTGTGYSPLHF
CDR3nt: TGTGCCAGCAATACCGGGACAGGATATTCACCCCTCCACTTT

d_gene: TRBD1
v_gene: TRBV7-9
abundance: few
len: 15
j_gene: TRBJ2-4
CDR3aa: CASSQGGTGKDIQYF
CDR3nt: TGTGCCAGCAGCCAAGGCGGGACAGGGAAGGACATTCAGTACTTC

d_gene: TRBD2
v_gene: TRBV9
abundance: many
len: 15
j_gene: TRBJ2-1
CDR3aa: CASSVAGGQYNEQFF
CDR3nt: TGTGCCAGCAGCGTTGCGGGGGGGCAGTACAATGAGCAGTTCTTC

d_gene: -
v_gene: TRBV5-1
abundance: many
len: 15
j_gene: TRBJ2-2
CDR3aa: CASSLGNSNTGELFF
CDR3nt: TGCGCCAGCAGTCTGGGCAACTCGAACACCGGGGAGCTGTTTTTT

d_gene: -
v_gene: TRBV10-3
abundance: few
len: 14
j_gene: TRBJ2-5
CDR3aa: CAISESVLGRAQYF
CDR3nt: TGTGCCATCAGTGAGTCGGTACTGGGGCGGGCCCAGTACTTC

d_gene: -
v_gene: TRBV12-3/TRBV12-4
abundance: many
len: 16
j_gene: TRBJ2-5
CDR3aa: CASGTEWGGSGETQYF
CDR3nt: TGTGCCAGCGGGACGGAATGGGGAGGATCAGGGGAGACCCAGTACTTC

d_gene: -
v_gene: TRBV14
abundance: few
len: 15
j_gene: TRBJ1-2
CDR3aa: CASSQSTGYTNGYTF
CDR3nt: TGTGCCAGCAGCCAAAGCACCGGATACACCAATGGCTACACCTTC

d_gene: -
v_gene: TRBV5-1
abundance: many
len: 13
j_gene: TRBJ2-5
CDR3aa: CASSLGSEETQYF
CDR3nt: TGCGCCAGCAGCTTGGGCTCAGAAGAGACCCAGTACTTC

d_gene: -
v_gene: TRBV29-1
abundance: -
len: 16
j_gene: TRBJ2-5
CDR3aa: CSVEFSGNGAAETQYF
CDR3nt: TGCAGCGTTGAATTCTCGGGGAATGGTGCAGCGGAGACCCAGTACTTC

d_gene: -
v_gene: TRBV6-2/TRBV6-3
abundance: few
len: 13
j_gene: TRBJ1-2
CDR3aa: CASNPAGAYGYTF
CDR3nt: TGTGCCAGCAACCCGGCGGGGGCCTATGGCTACACCTTC

d_gene: TRBD2
v_gene: TRBV9
abundance: few
len: 15
j_gene: TRBJ2-1
CDR3aa: CASSLTSGFYNEQFF
CDR3nt: TGTGCCAGCAGCCTGACTAGCGGGTTCTACAATGAGCAGTTCTTC

d_gene: -
v_gene: TRBV20-1
abundance: -
len: 11
j_gene: TRBJ2-1
CDR3aa: CSVIRYNEQFF
CDR3nt: TGCAGTGTTATCCGTTACAATGAGCAGTTCTTC

d_gene: -
v_gene: TRBV27
abundance: many
len: 14
j_gene: TRBJ2-4
CDR3aa: CASSYGPTPNIQYF
CDR3nt: TGTGCCAGCAGCTACGGACCGACGCCAAACATTCAGTACTTC

d_gene: -
v_gene: TRBV12-5
abundance: -
len: 12
j_gene: TRBJ2-1
CDR3aa: CASGFQGNEQFF
CDR3nt: TGTGCTAGTGGTTTTCAGGGTAATGAGCAGTTCTTC

d_gene: -
v_gene: TRBV3-1
abundance: few
len: 15
j_gene: TRBJ2-2
CDR3aa: CASSQEVANTGELFF
CDR3nt: TGTGCCAGCTCCCAAGAGGTAGCGAACACCGGGGAGCTGTTTTTT

d_gene: -
v_gene: TRBV4-2
abundance: many
len: 14
j_gene: TRBJ2-5
CDR3aa: CASSQDWASETQYF
CDR3nt: TGTGCCAGCAGCCAAGATTGGGCATCGGAGACCCAGTACTTC

d_gene: -
v_gene: TRBV5-1
abundance: few
len: 16
j_gene: TRBJ2-1
CDR3aa: CASSFGRQDGGNEQFF
CDR3nt: TGCGCCAGCAGCTTTGGGAGACAGGACGGGGGGAATGAGCAGTTCTTC

d_gene: -
v_gene: TRBV12-3/TRBV12-4
abundance: few
len: 14
j_gene: TRBJ2-3
CDR3aa: CASSQRAIADTQYF
CDR3nt: TGTGCCAGCAGCCAACGGGCGATAGCAGATACGCAGTATTTT

d_gene: -
v_gene: TRBV20-1
abundance: few
len: 12
j_gene: TRBJ1-1
CDR3aa: CSARGVYREAFF
CDR3nt: TGCAGTGCTAGGGGTGTATACCGTGAAGCTTTCTTT

d_gene: TRBD2
v_gene: TRBV15
abundance: -
len: 15
j_gene: TRBJ2-3
CDR3aa: CATSRERGGPDTQYF
CDR3nt: TGTGCCACCAGCAGAGAGCGGGGGGGCCCAGATACGCAGTATTTT

d_gene: -
v_gene: TRBV28
abundance: once
len: 14
j_gene: TRBJ1-5
CDR3aa: CASSFGGRYQPQHF
CDR3nt: TGTGCCAGCAGTTTCGGGGGACGGTATCAGCCCCAGCATTTT

d_gene: -
v_gene: TRBV6-2/TRBV6-3
abundance: -
len: 14
j_gene: TRBJ1-5
CDR3aa: CASSFVGLGQPQHF
CDR3nt: TGTGCCAGCAGTTTCGTCGGGCTGGGTCAGCCCCAGCATTTT

d_gene: -
v_gene: TRBV7-3
abundance: -
len: 13
j_gene: TRBJ2-1
CDR3aa: CASSLNLYNEQFF
CDR3nt: TGTGCCAGCAGCTTAAACCTATACAATGAGCAGTTCTTC

d_gene: TRBD2
v_gene: TRBV7-2
abundance: -
len: 14
j_gene: TRBJ2-1
CDR3aa: CASSFWRGDNEQFF
CDR3nt: TGTGCCAGCAGCTTTTGGCGGGGGGACAATGAGCAGTTCTTC

d_gene: TRBD1
v_gene: TRBV7-2
abundance: few
len: 17
j_gene: TRBJ2-3
CDR3aa: CASSQGGPGYWADTQYF
CDR3nt: TGTGCCAGCAGCCAAGGGGGCCCGGGATATTGGGCAGATACGCAGTATTTT

d_gene: -
v_gene: TRBV18
abundance: -
len: 15
j_gene: TRBJ2-7
CDR3aa: CASSPSTSRSYEQYF
CDR3nt: TGTGCCAGCTCACCGTCTACTAGTCGCTCCTACGAGCAGTACTTC

d_gene: -
v_gene: TRBV5-6
abundance: few
len: 15
j_gene: TRBJ2-6
CDR3aa: CASSLPVSGANVLTF
CDR3nt: TGTGCCAGCAGCTTGCCCGTTTCTGGGGCCAACGTCCTGACTTTC

d_gene: -
v_gene: TRBV5-4
abundance: -
len: 14
j_gene: TRBJ2-5
CDR3aa: CASSLIADGETQYF
CDR3nt: TGTGCCAGCAGCTTGATCGCGGATGGGGAGACCCAGTACTTC

d_gene: TRBD1
v_gene: TRBV9
abundance: few
len: 15
j_gene: TRBJ2-1
CDR3aa: CASSPETGAGNEQFF
CDR3nt: TGTGCCAGCAGCCCCGAGACAGGGGCGGGCAATGAGCAGTTCTTC

d_gene: TRBD1
v_gene: TRBV4-1
abundance: few
len: 14
j_gene: TRBJ2-7
CDR3aa: CASSNGQGWAEQYF
CDR3nt: TGCGCCAGCAGCAATGGACAGGGCTGGGCCGAGCAGTACTTC

d_gene: -
v_gene: TRBV3-1
abundance: -
len: 15
j_gene: TRBJ2-3
CDR3aa: CASSQAGGSTDTQYF
CDR3nt: TGTGCCAGCAGCCAAGCAGGGGGGTCCACAGATACGCAGTATTTT

d_gene: TRBD2
v_gene: TRBV7-9
abundance: many
len: 17
j_gene: TRBJ2-2
CDR3aa: CASSPGLAGGLDGELFF
CDR3nt: TGTGCCAGCAGCCCCGGACTAGCGGGGGGATTGGACGGGGAGCTGTTTTTT

d_gene: -
v_gene: TRBV10-3
abundance: -
len: 14
j_gene: TRBJ1-5
CDR3aa: CAISDFSSGQPQHF
CDR3nt: TGTGCCATCAGCGACTTTTCGTCGGGTCAGCCCCAGCATTTT

d_gene: -
v_gene: TRBV5-1
abundance: few
len: 16
j_gene: TRBJ2-3
CDR3aa: CASSLGGMLLPDTQYF
CDR3nt: TGCGCCAGCAGCTTGGGGGGGATGCTACTGCCAGATACGCAGTATTTT

d_gene: -
v_gene: TRBV5-5
abundance: -
len: 15
j_gene: TRBJ1-6
CDR3aa: CASTYSGYYNSPLHF
CDR3nt: TGTGCCAGCACCTATTCTGGTTACTATAATTCACCCCTCCACTTT

d_gene: -
v_gene: TRBV5-1
abundance: few
len: 14
j_gene: TRBJ2-7
CDR3aa: CASSSSSYSYEQYF
CDR3nt: TGCGCCAGCAGCTCATCTTCCTACTCCTACGAGCAGTACTTC